This T cell receptor (beta chain) was documented in a study of CD8 T cells in ankylosing spondylitis. Broader study findings: Disease-linked clones bore a CD8+ phenotype and were relatively rare in peripheral blood. According to the report, clones linked to the disease were significantly enriched in matched synovial fluid samples taken from ankylosing spondylitis patients.

In its sample, this clonotype was seen a few times. No antigen is known for it. Each TCR beta library was made by quantitative 5'-RACE that incorporated molecular barcodes. Each CDR3 protein is one row after TCRdb ran MiXCR on the 5' RACE reads. The repertoire holds roughly 190,000 distinct CDR3 sequences, with roughly 13% as singletons. The CDR3 consists of 13 residues. V lost 7 bases to trimming and J lost 0 bases; unmatched junction nucleotides: 2. Germline CDR1 and CDR2: SGHRS and YFSETQ. Sequenced material: blood, either unsorted or a sorted T cell fraction (not recorded which). The rearrangement links TRBV5-1 to TRBJ2-3; 7 nucleotides agree with TRBD2. The receptor was derived from a male donor with ankylosing spondylitis or in good health (not recorded which). CDR3 DNA sequence: TGCGCCAGCGGGGGGGGGAGCACAGATACGCAGTATTTT. Translating it yields CASGGGSTDTQYF. The variable domain in full, with the rest retrieved from reference TRBV5-1 and TRBJ2-3, is KAGVTQTPRYLIKTRGQQVTLSCSPISGHRSVSWYQQTPGQGLQFLFEYFSETQRNKGNFPGRFSGRQFSNSRSEMNVSTLELGDSALYLCASGGGSTDTQYFGPGTRLTVL.